The 17 T cell receptor beta chains below were found in one sample sequenced in a study of neurological immune-mediated disorders. Via MiXCR, TCRdb re-called the 5' RACE reads, giving one row per CDR3 protein. Of fewer than 80,000 distinct CDR3 sequences in the sample, around 5.2% are singletons; the top ten hold roughly 3.2%. The sequencing input was PBMCs. The source of these receptors is a woman in her forties or fifties with multiple sclerosis.

This clonotype has at least ten counts. V usage is TRBV20-1 and J usage is TRBJ2-7; 10 bases are a match to TRBD2. J gave up 2 bases and V 2 bases, and 6 bases lay outside the gene matches. Germline loops: CDR1 DFQATT, CDR2 SNEGSKA (reference sequence). The CDR3 extends over 15 amino acids. CDR3 sequence: CSARQTSGDPYEQYF. CDR3 bases: TGCAGTGCTAGACAAACTAGCGGGGACCCCTACGAGCAGTACTTC.

In its sample, this clonotype was seen many times. The chain links TRBV5-5 to TRBJ2-1; 9 bases line up with TRBD2. The V gene's germline CDR1 is SGHKS and CDR2 YYEKEE (reference sequence). The CDR3 is 15 residues long. V shed 4 bases and J 4 bases; nucleotides not matched to a gene: 6. This CDR3 reads CASSLGSGGYNEQFF. The CDR3 DNA reads as TGTGCCAGCAGCCTCGGGAGCGGGGGGTACAATGAGCAGTTCTTC.

This clonotype was counted many times. This chain links TRBV6-6 with TRBJ1-5; TRBD1 might be the D (5 bases). V lost 4 bases and J 0 bases, leaving 22 bases between the germline ends. The germline CDR1 and CDR2 sequences are MNHNY and SVGAGI (reference sequence). This CDR3 contains 19 residues. The CDR3 nucleotides are TGTGCCAGCAGTTTCGCGACAGCTACCTATAAGATTAGCAATCAGCCCCAGCATTTT. Translation: CASSFATATYKISNQPQHF.

The chain couples TRBV4-1 to TRBJ2-7; TRBD1 matches 7 bases. This CDR3 is 16 amino acids long. The V and J ends lost 3 bases and 2 bases, in that order; junction bases with no gene match: 10. The germline CDR1 and CDR2 sequences are MGHRA and YSYEKL. The CDR3 bases are TGCGCCAGCAGCCAGGACAGGTCTTTCACGGCCTACGAGCAGTACTTC. Residues: CASSQDRSFTAYEQYF.

This clonotype was found a few times. This chain uses TRBV7-2 with TRBJ1-1; tentatively, D is TRBD1 (5 bases). The V gene lost 5 bases and the J gene lost 11 bases, with 18 bases spanning the gap. Germline values: CDR1 SGHTA, CDR2 FQGNSA. This CDR3 contains 13 residues. The CDR3 is CASSNRQPLRAFF. CDR3 nucleotides: TGTGCCAGCAGCAATCGACAGCCTCTAAGGGCTTTCTTT. The whole variable domain, filled in from reference TRBV7-2 and TRBJ1-1, reads GAGVSQSPSNKVTEKGKDVELRCDPISGHTALYWYRQSLGQGLEFLIYFQGNSAPDKSGLPSDRFSAERTGGSVSTLTIQRTQQEDSAVYLCASSNRQPLRAFFGQGTRLTVV.

This clonotype appeared many times. The chain recombines TRBV4-3 with TRBJ2-7; D possibly matches TRBD1 or TRBD2 (5 bases each). Trimming took off 2 bases at V and 2 bases at J, with 13 bases between the two ends. This CDR3 contains 15 residues. The V gene's germline CDR1 is LGHNA and CDR2 YSLEER. The CDR3 DNA reads TGCGCCAGCAGCCAACACCGGGACGGACCCTACGAGCAGTACTTC. Protein sequence: CASSQHRDGPYEQYF.

This clonotype was seen repeatedly, ten times or more. The chain recombines TRBV10-3 with TRBJ1-5; TRBD1 might be the D (6 bases). The CDR3 is 16 residues long. Germline V CDR1 and CDR2: ENHRY, SYGVKD. V was cut by 0 bases and J by 3 bases, with 12 bases left in between. The CDR3 here is CAISESGQGPNQPQHF. For the CDR3, the DNA is TGTGCCATCAGTGAGTCGGGGCAGGGGCCCAATCAGCCCCAGCATTTT.

This clonotype was picked up many times. The chain carries TRBV15 and TRBJ2-2, with 7 positions matching TRBD1. CDR3 length: 15 amino acids. CDR1 and CDR2 (germline): LNHNV, YYDKDF (reference sequence). V lost 0 bases, J lost 3 bases, and 1 base stayed unmatched. For the CDR3, the DNA is TGTGCCACCAGCAGAGACGGACAGGACACCGGGGAGCTGTTTTTT. Amino acids: CATSRDGQDTGELFF.

This clonotype was observed many times. The genes are TRBV9 and TRBJ1-2; TRBD1 agrees at 8 bases. With V trimmed by 3 bases and J by 7 bases, 8 bases remained unmatched. CDR1 is SGDLS and CDR2 is YYNGEE in the germline V gene. CDR3 length: 14 residues. CDR3 protein: CASSAQTGVFGYTF. CDR3 in DNA: TGTGCCAGCAGCGCCCAGACAGGGGTCTTTGGCTACACCTTC.

On this clonotype: A read error may explain this, as a much larger clone is one base away. The chain has TRBV15 and TRBJ2-7; 10 nucleotides line up with TRBD1. The V and J ends lost 0 bases and 7 bases, in that order; junction bases with no gene match: 12. The CDR3 covers 17 residues. Germline values: CDR1 LNHNV, CDR2 YYDKDF (reference sequence). The CDR3 reads CATSREPLRTGGKEQYF. Written as DNA, the CDR3 is TGTGCCACCAGCAGAGAACCCCTAAGGACAGGGGGGAAAGAGCAGTACTTC.

This clonotype has a count of ten or more. The chain carries TRBV3-1 and TRBJ2-1, with 15 bases matching TRBD2. This CDR3 contains 18 residues. CDR1 and CDR2 from the germline V gene are LGHDT and YNNKEL (reference sequence). After removal of 4 bases from V and 2 bases from J, the junction contained 6 bases not matched to a gene. The CDR3 loop is CASSPTRTSGGAYNEQFF. CDR3 nucleotide sequence: TGTGCCAGCAGCCCTACCCGGACTAGCGGGGGGGCCTACAATGAGCAGTTCTTC.

This clonotype occurred many times. The chain links TRBV10-3 to TRBJ1-5, with D hard to call. V lost 5 bases and J 2 bases, leaving 13 bases between the germline ends. Germline V gene lookup returns CDR1 ENHRY and CDR2 SYGVKD. The CDR3 is 15 amino acids. The DNA for the CDR3 is TGTGCCATCAGTCCCGGACGGGGAGGCAATCAGCCCCAGCATTTT. Protein sequence: CAISPGRGGNQPQHF.

This clonotype was recorded at least ten times. The chain has TRBV27 and TRBJ2-2, with TRBD1 identical over 12 bases. V dropped 7 bases and J dropped 6; count of bases not matched to a gene: 6. Germline V CDR1 and CDR2: MNHEY, SMNVEV (reference sequence). The length of the CDR3 is 15 residues. CDR3 DNA sequence: TGTGCCAGCAACCCGGGACAGGGGGCTTCCGGGGAGCTGTTTTTT. This codes for CASNPGQGASGELFF.

The chain is built from TRBV6-1 and TRBJ2-7; TRBD1 is a possible D gene (6 bases). This CDR3 is built from 13 residues. Germline CDR1 MNHNS, CDR2 SASEGT. The V end was cut by 8 bases, the J end by 1 base, with 12 bases between. CDR3 loop: CASGQGLSYEQYF. The CDR3 bases are TGTGCCAGCGGTCAGGGGTTGTCCTACGAGCAGTACTTC.

The table lists this clonotype with many counts. The rearrangement uses TRBV4-3 and TRBJ2-3; tentatively, D is TRBD1 (5 bases). The CDR3 contains 13 residues. Germline CDR1 LGHNA, CDR2 YSLEER. V was shortened by 4 bases and J by 6 bases, with 11 bases between the two germline ends. Here the CDR3 DNA reads TGCGCCAGCAGCCCCAGAAGACAGGATACGCAGTATTTT. This codes for CASSPRRQDTQYF.

This clonotype was counted a few times. This chain connects TRBV11-1 to TRBJ1-1; D might be TRBD1 (5 bases). CDR1 SGHAT and CDR2 FQDESV come from the germline V gene (reference sequence). V dropped 5 bases and J dropped 5 bases, with 9 bases sitting between them. The CDR3 has 12 residues. The CDR3 is CASSARGTEAFF. CDR3 DNA sequence: TGTGCCAGCAGCGCCCGGGGGACTGAAGCTTTCTTT.

This clonotype was recorded at least ten times. CDR3 loop: CASNFAGQGFYGYTF. CDR3 in DNA: TGTGCCAGCAACTTCGCGGGACAGGGATTCTATGGCTACACCTTC. This chain joins TRBV12-3 or TRBV12-4 and TRBJ1-2; 9 positions agree with TRBD1. This CDR3 has 15 amino acids. Trimming took 7 bases from V and 4 from J; bases not matched to a gene: 10.